This T cell receptor beta chain was observed in a study of CD8 T cells in Susac syndrome. The CDR3 length is 13 residues. V lost 5 bases and J 1 base, leaving 8 bases between the germline ends. Germline assignment: CDR1 SQVTM and CDR2 ANQGSEA. Sequencing of TCR beta was performed on blood CD8+ T cells and on blood CD4+ T cells. Roughly 0.5 to 1 ug RNA was reverse transcribed with random hexamers. TCRdb ran MiXCR on the immunoSEQ multiplex PCR reads and lists one entry per CDR3 protein. The sample has around 100,000 distinct CDR3 sequences; nearly 97% are singletons. Specimen: CD8+ T cells from PBMCs. The TCR originated in a human donor with Susac syndrome. This chain uses TRBV29-1 with TRBJ2-2; possible D gene TRBD2, 6 bases. CDR3 protein: CSVSSGNTGELFF. The CDR3 DNA reads TGCAGCGTTAGTAGCGGGAACACCGGGGAGCTGTTTTTT.